Here is one T cell receptor beta chain with its context. V gave up 3 bases and J gave up 8 bases; unmatched junction bases: 6. The CDR3 runs 13 residues. From germline, CDR1 is SEHNR and CDR2 FQNEAQ (reference sequence). Sequenced by immunoSEQ multiplex PCR; TCRdb stores in-frame clones only, minus some. In the table there are approximately 30,000 clones, around 88% of which are singletons. The data stem from a study of blood T cell repertoires in COVID-19. Study-wide background: Whether acute or convalescent, the COVID-19 samples came from the United States, Italy and Spain. T cells, B-cell-depleted T cells, or PBMCs supplied cDNA or gDNA.

The source is a human donor in a cohort sampled during active COVID-19. Sequenced input: peripheral blood. This rearrangement joins TRBV7-9 to TRBJ1-2; 7 nucleotides agree with TRBD1. The chain's CDR3 is CASSFLGDSGYTF. The CDR3 nucleotides read TGTGCCAGCAGCTTTCTAGGGGACAGCGGCTACACCTTC.